What follows is one TCR beta chain and its context. Its antigen is unknown. The data originate from a study of T cell responses to AZD1222 COVID-19 vaccine. The CDR3 loop spans 13 amino acids. Deletions cut 5 bases from V and 7 bases from J, with 14 bases between. Germline V gene sequence: CDR1 SGHTA, CDR2 FQGNSA. Findings of the study overall: Only 5 to 7 individuals given AZD1222 were seropositive at baseline. The study found Spike-specific TCR breadth and depth rose after two AZD1222 doses.

Profiling relied on immunoSEQ multiplex PCR, and the TCRdb table lists in-frame clones only, not all of them. The table records about 120,000 clones, over 75% of them present only once. The sample in question was peripheral blood, obtained on day 0 of MenACWY control vaccination. This clonotype was sampled from an adult in good health. This chain connects TRBV7-2 to TRBJ1-1; D ambiguous. Written as DNA, the CDR3 is TGTGCCAGCAGCCCCCAAAGGAGAGTTGAAGCTTTCTTT. Its protein is CASSPQRRVEAFF.